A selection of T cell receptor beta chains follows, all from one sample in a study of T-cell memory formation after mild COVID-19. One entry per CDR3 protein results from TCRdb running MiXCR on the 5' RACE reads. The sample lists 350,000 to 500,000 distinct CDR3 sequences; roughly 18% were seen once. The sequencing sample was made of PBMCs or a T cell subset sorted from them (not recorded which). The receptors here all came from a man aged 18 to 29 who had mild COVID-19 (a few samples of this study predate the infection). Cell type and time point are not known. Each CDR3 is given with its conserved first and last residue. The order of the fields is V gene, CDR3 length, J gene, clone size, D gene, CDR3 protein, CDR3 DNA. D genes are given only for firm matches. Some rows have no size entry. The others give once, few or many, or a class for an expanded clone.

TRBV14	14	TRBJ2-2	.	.	CASRPGLGAGELFF	TGTGCCAGCAGACCCGGACTTGGCGCCGGGGAGCTGTTTTTT
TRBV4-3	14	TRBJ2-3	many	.	CASSQDSSSDTQYF	TGCGCCAGCAGCCAAGATTCGTCATCAGATACGCAGTATTTT
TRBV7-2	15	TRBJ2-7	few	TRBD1	CASSLVGRGTGEQYF	TGTGCCAGCAGCTTAGTGGGCAGGGGGACGGGCGAGCAGTACTTC
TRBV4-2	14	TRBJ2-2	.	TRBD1	CASSQGGGNGELFF	TGTGCCAGCAGCCAAGGAGGGGGCAACGGGGAGCTGTTTTTT
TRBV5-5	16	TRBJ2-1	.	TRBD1	CASSLGTGNSYNEQFF	TGTGCCAGCAGCCTGGGGACAGGGAACTCCTACAATGAGCAGTTCTTC
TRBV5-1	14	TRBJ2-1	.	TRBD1	CASSLRGGRCEQFF	TGCGCCAGCAGCTTGAGAGGGGGCCGGTGTGAGCAGTTCTTC
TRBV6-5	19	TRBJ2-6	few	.	CASSRQLLLFGSGANVLTF	TGTGCCAGCAGCCGACAGCTACTCCTTTTCGGCTCTGGGGCCAACGTCCTGACTTTC
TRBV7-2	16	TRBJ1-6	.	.	CASARGQTWYNSPLHF	TGTGCCAGCGCGCGGGGGCAAACCTGGTATAATTCACCCCTCCACTTT
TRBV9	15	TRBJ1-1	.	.	CASSVTGRPNTEAFF	TGTGCCAGCAGCGTAACAGGCCGTCCGAACACTGAAGCTTTCTTT
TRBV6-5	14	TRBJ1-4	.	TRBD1	CASSTGTGVEKLFF	TGTGCCAGCAGTACCGGGACAGGGGTGGAAAAACTGTTTTTT
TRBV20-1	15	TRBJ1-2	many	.	CSATSATAFGYGYTF	TGCAGTGCTACCTCGGCCACGGCGTTTGGCTATGGCTACACCTTC
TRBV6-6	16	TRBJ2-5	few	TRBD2	CASSTTRAGGQETQYF	TGTGCCAGCAGTACCACGAGGGCGGGGGGCCAGGAGACCCAGTACTTC
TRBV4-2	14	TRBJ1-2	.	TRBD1	CASSQGGGYYGYTF	TGTGCCAGCAGCCAAGGAGGGGGCTACTATGGCTACACCTTC
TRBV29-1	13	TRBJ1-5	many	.	CSVVQGLNQPQHF	TGCAGCGTTGTACAGGGCCTCAATCAGCCCCAGCATTTT
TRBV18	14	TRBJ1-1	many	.	CASSPSPTNTEAFF	TGTGCCAGCTCACCGTCTCCTACGAACACTGAAGCTTTCTTT
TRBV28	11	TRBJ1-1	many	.	CASSLFAEAFF	TGTGCCAGCAGTTTATTCGCTGAAGCTTTCTTT
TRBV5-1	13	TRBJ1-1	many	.	CASSLVSDQEAFF	TGCGCCAGCAGCTTGGTGTCAGACCAAGAAGCTTTCTTT